The 8 T cell receptor beta chains given below trace back to one sample, sequenced in a study of blood T cell repertoires in COVID-19. Assay used: immunoSEQ multiplex PCR; TCRdb lists only in-frame clones, some missing. Of fewer than 120,000 clones in the sample, roughly 80% were seen once. The sequenced material came from peripheral blood. All receptors derive from a woman aged 55 to 70 with acute or convalescent COVID-19.

This chain joins TRBV5-1 and TRBJ1-1, with D possibly being TRBD1 (6 bases). V gave up 4 bases and J gave up 5 bases, with 12 bases separating them. CDR3 length: 13 amino acids. Germline V CDR1 and CDR2: SGHRS, YFSETQ. CDR3 amino acids: CASSPKGETEAFF. Written as DNA, the CDR3 is TGCGCCAGCAGCCCGAAGGGGGAGACTGAAGCTTTCTTT.

This clone appeared many times. This chain links TRBV5-8 with TRBJ2-1, with a weak D call TRBD2 (6 bases). Trimming stripped 6 bases from V and 4 bases from J, with 8 bases between. This CDR3 is 12 amino acids long. The germline CDR1 and CDR2 sequences are SGHTS and YDEGEE. For the CDR3, the DNA is TGTGCCAGCAACGCGGGGTACAATGAGCAGTTCTTC. The encoded protein is CASNAGYNEQFF.

V is TRBV7-2 and J is TRBJ2-3, with a tentative D call TRBD1 (5 bases). V dropped 0 bases and J dropped 1 base, with 5 bases sitting between them. Per germline, CDR1 SGHTA and CDR2 FQGNSA. The length of the CDR3 is 14 residues. Here the CDR3 reads CASSLAGGTDTQYF. CDR3 DNA: TGTGCCAGCAGCTTAGCAGGGGGCACAGATACGCAGTATTTT.

The gene calls are TRBV27 and TRBJ2-7, with TRBD2 matching 9 bases. The CDR3 has 14 amino acids. Germline V lookup: CDR1 MNHEY, CDR2 SMNVEV (reference sequence). With 3 bases clipped from V and 2 bases from J, the junction kept 2 bases outside the gene matches. CDR3 bases: TGTGCCAGCAGTTTCCTAGCGGGGCCCTACGAGCAGTACTTC. It specifies CASSFLAGPYEQYF.

The chain uses TRBV18 and TRBJ1-3; the match to TRBD1 covers 10 bases. The V segment lost 3 bases and the J segment 4 bases; nucleotides outside the gene matches: 12. Germline V gene sequence: CDR1 KGHSH, CDR2 LQKENI. This CDR3 has 18 residues. CDR3 amino acids: CASSPTTGGSRLGNTIYF. CDR3 DNA: TGTGCCAGCTCACCTACGACAGGGGGCTCCCGCCTCGGAAACACCATATATTTT.

The rearrangement uses TRBV10-3 and TRBJ2-1, with D perhaps matching TRBD1 (5 bases). The CDR3 totals 16 residues. Trimming shortened V by 0 bases and J by 2 bases, and 11 bases separated the two germline ends. The V gene's germline CDR1 is ENHRY and CDR2 SYGVKD. The CDR3 DNA is TGTGCCATCAGTGAGTCGGCAGGGATCACCTACAATGAGCAGTTCTTC. As protein: CAISESAGITYNEQFF.

The rearrangement uses TRBV6-5 and TRBJ2-7; 12 bases align to TRBD2. With 5 bases clipped from V and 3 bases from J, the junction kept 5 bases outside the gene matches. Germline loops: CDR1 MNHEY, CDR2 SVGAGI. This CDR3 has 15 amino acids. The CDR3 loop reads CASSPSGGAFYEQYF. The CDR3 DNA reads as TGTGCCAGCAGTCCTAGCGGGGGGGCCTTCTACGAGCAGTACTTC.

V and J are TRBV5-1 and TRBJ1-2, with TRBD1 as a possible D gene (5 bases). The ends were cut back, 3 bases at V and 6 bases at J, with 9 bases in the middle. Germline CDR1 and CDR2: SGHRS and YFSETQ. This CDR3 spans 12 amino acids. The DNA for the CDR3 is TGCGCCAGCAGCTCGACAGATGATGGCTACACCTTC. It is translated as CASSSTDDGYTF.